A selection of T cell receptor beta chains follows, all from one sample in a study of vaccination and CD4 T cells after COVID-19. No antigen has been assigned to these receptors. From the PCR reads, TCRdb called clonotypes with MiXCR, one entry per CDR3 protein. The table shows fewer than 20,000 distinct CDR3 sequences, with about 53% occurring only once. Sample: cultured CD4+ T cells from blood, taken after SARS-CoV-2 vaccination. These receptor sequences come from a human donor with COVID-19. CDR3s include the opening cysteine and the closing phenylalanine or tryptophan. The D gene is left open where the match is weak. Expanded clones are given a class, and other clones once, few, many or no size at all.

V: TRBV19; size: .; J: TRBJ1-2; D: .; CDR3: CASTDFYGYTF; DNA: TGTGCCAGTACGGACTTCTATGGCTACACCTTC
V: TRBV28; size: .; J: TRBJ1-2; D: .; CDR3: CASSSQQARGYGYTF; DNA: TGTGCCAGCAGTTCGCAACAGGCGCGAGGCTATGGCTACACCTTC
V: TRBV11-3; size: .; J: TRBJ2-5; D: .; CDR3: CASSLGGIETQYF; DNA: TGTGCCAGCAGCTTAGGAGGGATAGAGACCCAGTACTTC
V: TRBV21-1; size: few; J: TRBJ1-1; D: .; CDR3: CASSKGGQENTEAFF; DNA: TGTGCCAGCAGCAAAGGGGGACAGGAGAACACTGAAGCTTTCTTT
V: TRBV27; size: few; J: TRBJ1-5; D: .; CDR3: CASSLRAGSGQPQHF; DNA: TGTGCCAGCAGTTTAAGGGCCGGTAGCGGTCAGCCCCAGCATTTT
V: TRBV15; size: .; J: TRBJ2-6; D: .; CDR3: CATSTTGGGANVLTF; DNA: TGTGCCACCAGCACCACTGGTGGTGGGGCCAACGTCCTGACTTTC
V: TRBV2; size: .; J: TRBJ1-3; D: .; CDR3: CASSETSNSGNTIYF; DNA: TGTGCCAGCAGTGAAACCTCGAACTCTGGAAACACCATATATTTT
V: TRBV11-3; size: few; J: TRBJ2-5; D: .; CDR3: CASSLGRPQETQYF; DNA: TGTGCCAGCAGCTTGGGGCGGCCCCAAGAGACCCAGTACTTC
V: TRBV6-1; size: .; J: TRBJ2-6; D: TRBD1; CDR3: CASQTGGAGANVLTF; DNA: TGTGCCAGCCAGACAGGGGGCGCTGGGGCCAACGTCCTGACTTTC
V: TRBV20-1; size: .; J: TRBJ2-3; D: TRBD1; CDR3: CSPWTGASTDTQYF; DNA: TGCAGTCCCTGGACAGGGGCGAGTACAGATACGCAGTATTTT
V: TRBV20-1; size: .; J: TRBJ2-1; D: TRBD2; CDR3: CSATTTSGSNEVQFF; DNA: TGCAGTGCTACGACCACTAGCGGGAGCAATGAAGTGCAGTTCTTC
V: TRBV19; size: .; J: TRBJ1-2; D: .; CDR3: CASSPRAGQGQNYGYTF; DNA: TGTGCCAGTAGTCCCCGGGCGGGGCAGGGACAAAACTATGGCTACACCTTC
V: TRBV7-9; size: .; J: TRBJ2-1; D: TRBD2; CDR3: CASSLARTSLFEQFF; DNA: TGTGCCAGCAGCTTAGCCCGGACTAGTCTGTTTGAGCAGTTCTTC
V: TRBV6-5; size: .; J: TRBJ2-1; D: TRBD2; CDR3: CASSSQRGLEQFF; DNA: TGTGCCAGCAGTTCCCAGCGGGGACTTGAGCAGTTCTTC
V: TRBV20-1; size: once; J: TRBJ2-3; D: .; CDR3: CSASPRGHPTQYF; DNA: TGCAGTGCTAGCCCAAGGGGACACCCGACGCAGTATTTT
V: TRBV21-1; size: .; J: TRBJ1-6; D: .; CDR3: CASSKSCRTGSPLHF; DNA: TGTGCCAGCAGCAAAAGTTGCAGGACCGGGTCACCCCTCCACTTT
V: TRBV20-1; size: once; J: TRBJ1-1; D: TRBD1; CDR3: CSARSGTGGESTEALF; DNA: TGCAGTGCTAGGTCGGGGACAGGGGGCGAGAGCACTGAAGCTCTCTTT
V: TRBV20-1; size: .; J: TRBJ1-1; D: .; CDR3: CSARDFMNTEAFF; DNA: TGCAGTGCTAGAGATTTCATGAACACTGAAGCTTTCTTT
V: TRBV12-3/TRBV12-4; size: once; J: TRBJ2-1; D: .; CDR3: CASSLRGGNEQFF; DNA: TGTGCCAGCAGTTTGAGGGGGGGGAATGAGCAGTTCTTC
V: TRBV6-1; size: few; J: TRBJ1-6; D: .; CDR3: CASSQTGAGNSPLHF; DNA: TGTGCCAGCAGTCAGACGGGGGCTGGTAATTCACCCCTCCACTTT
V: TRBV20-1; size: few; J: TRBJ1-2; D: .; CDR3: CSATQWAPDGGGYTF; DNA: TGCAGTGCTACGCAATGGGCACCGGACGGGGGTGGCTACACCTTC
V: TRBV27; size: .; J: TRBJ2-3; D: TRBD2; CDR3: CASSRFRSGATDTQYF; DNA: TGTGCCAGTAGTCGGTTCCGGAGCGGGGCGACAGATACGCAGTATTTT
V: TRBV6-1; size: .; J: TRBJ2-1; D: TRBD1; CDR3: CASSLRDRVDNEQFF; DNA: TGTGCCAGCAGTCTCCGGGACAGGGTCGACAATGAGCAGTTCTTC
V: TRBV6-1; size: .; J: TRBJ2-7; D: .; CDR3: CASSPWTDTYEQYF; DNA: TGTGCCAGCAGTCCCTGGACGGATACCTACGAGCAGTACTTC
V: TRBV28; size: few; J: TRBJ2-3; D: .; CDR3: CASSPRRGRGTDTQYF; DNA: TGTGCCAGCAGTCCTAGGAGGGGGAGAGGCACAGATACGCAGTATTTT
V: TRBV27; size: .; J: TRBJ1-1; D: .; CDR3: CASKGNMNTEAFF; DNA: TGTGCCAGCAAGGGTAACATGAACACTGAAGCTTTCTTT
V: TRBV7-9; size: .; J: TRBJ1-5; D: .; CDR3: CASSLALGPNQPQHF; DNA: TGTGCCAGCAGCTTAGCGCTGGGGCCAAATCAGCCCCAGCATTTT
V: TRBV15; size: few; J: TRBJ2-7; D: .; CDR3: CATSRSSDTTYEQYF; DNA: TGTGCCACCAGCAGGTCTAGCGACACCACCTACGAGCAGTACTTC
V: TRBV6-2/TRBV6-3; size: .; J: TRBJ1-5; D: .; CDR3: CASSEGGGSQPQHF; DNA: TGTGCCAGCAGCGAGGGAGGGGGTAGTCAGCCCCAGCATTTT
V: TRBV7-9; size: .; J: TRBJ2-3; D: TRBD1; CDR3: CASSLPDRGGEYF; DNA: TGTGCCAGCAGCCTACCGGACAGGGGAGGTGAGTATTTT
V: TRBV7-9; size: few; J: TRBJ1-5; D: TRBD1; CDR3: CASSLQGAQPQHF; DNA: TGTGCCAGCAGCTTACAGGGGGCTCAGCCCCAGCATTTT
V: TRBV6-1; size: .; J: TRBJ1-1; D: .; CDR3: CATSVGVSPEAFF; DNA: TGTGCCACCTCGGTGGGGGTCTCTCCTGAAGCTTTCTTT
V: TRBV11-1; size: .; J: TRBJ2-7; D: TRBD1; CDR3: CASSPGTAEQYF; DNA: TGTGCCAGCAGCCCCGGGACAGCCGAGCAGTACTTC
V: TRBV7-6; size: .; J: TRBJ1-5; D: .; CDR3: CASSPGSGLGNQPQHF; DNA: TGTGCCAGCAGCCCCGGGTCAGGACTGGGCAATCAGCCCCAGCATTTT
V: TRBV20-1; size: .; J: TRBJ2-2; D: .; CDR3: CSAREREIGNTGELFF; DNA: TGCAGTGCTAGAGAGAGAGAAATTGGGAACACCGGGGAGCTGTTTTTT
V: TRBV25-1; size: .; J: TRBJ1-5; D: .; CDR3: CASQGRTSNQPQHF; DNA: TGTGCCAGCCAAGGCCGGACTAGCAATCAGCCCCAGCATTTT
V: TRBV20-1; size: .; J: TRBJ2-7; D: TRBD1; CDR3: CSVSTGKDEQYF; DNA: TGCAGTGTATCGACAGGGAAGGACGAGCAGTACTTC
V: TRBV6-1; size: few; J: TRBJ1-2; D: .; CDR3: CASPGQNYGYTF; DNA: TGTGCCAGCCCTGGACAGAACTATGGCTACACCTTC
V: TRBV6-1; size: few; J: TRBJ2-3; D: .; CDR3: CASTAIDTQYF; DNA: TGTGCCAGCACAGCAATCGATACGCAGTATTTT
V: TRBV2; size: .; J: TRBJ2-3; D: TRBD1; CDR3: CASTRDRGGTDTQYF; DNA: TGTGCCAGCACCCGGGACAGGGGGGGCACAGATACGCAGTATTTT
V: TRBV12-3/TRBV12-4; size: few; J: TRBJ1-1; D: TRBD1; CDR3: CASSAWTGGDTEAFF; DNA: TGTGCCAGCAGTGCCTGGACAGGGGGAGACACTGAAGCTTTCTTT
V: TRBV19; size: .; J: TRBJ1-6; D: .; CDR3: CASSRETGSYNSPLHF; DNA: TGTGCCAGTAGTCGGGAAACGGGCTCCTATAATTCACCCCTCCACTTT
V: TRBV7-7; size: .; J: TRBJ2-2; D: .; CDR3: CASTPRLDTGELFF; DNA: TGTGCTAGCACCCCCCGACTCGACACCGGGGAGCTGTTTTTT
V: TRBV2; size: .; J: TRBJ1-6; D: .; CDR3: CASSGTVNSPLHF; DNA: TGTGCCAGCAGCGGGACGGTCAATTCACCCCTCCACTTT
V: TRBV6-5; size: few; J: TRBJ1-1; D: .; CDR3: CASSYSDGVWEAFF; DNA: TGTGCCAGCAGTTACTCTGACGGGGTATGGGAAGCTTTCTTT
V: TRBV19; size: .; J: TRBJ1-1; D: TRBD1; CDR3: CASSIIQGGAFF; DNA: TGTGCCAGTAGTATAATTCAGGGGGGAGCTTTCTTT
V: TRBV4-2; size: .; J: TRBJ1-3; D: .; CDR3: CASSQVTGAGNTIYF; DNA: TGTGCCAGCAGCCAAGTCACGGGGGCTGGAAACACCATATATTTT
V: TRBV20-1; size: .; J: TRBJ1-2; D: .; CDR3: CSATTGGEYGYTF; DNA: TGCAGTGCTACGACAGGAGGGGAATATGGCTACACCTTC
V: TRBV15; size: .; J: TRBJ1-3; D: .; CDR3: CATSRDTATVRNTIYF; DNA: TGTGCCACCAGCAGAGATACGGCGACAGTCCGGAACACCATATATTTT
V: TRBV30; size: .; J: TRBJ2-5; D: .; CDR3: CASNQGIRETQYF; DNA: TGTGCCTCTAACCAGGGAATTCGGGAGACCCAGTACTTC
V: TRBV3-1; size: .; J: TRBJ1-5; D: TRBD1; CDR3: CASSRGQGNDQPQHF; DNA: TGTGCCAGCAGCCGCGGACAGGGTAACGATCAGCCCCAGCATTTT
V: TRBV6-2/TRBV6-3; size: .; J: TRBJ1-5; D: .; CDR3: CASSYPLRGSKAQHF; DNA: TGTGCCAGCAGTTACCCCTTGCGGGGGTCGAAGGCCCAGCATTTT
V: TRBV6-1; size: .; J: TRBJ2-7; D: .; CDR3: CASRRAGNLGYEQYF; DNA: TGTGCCAGCAGAAGGGCAGGGAACTTAGGCTACGAGCAGTACTTC
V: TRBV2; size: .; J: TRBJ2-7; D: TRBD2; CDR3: CASSLTSGEQYF; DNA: TGTGCCAGCAGTTTGACTAGCGGCGAGCAGTACTTC
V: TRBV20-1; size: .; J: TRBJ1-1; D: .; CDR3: CSAGGNTEAFF; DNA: TGCAGTGCGGGGGGGAACACTGAAGCTTTCTTT
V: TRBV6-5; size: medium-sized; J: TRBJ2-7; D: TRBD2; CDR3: CASSYERGAYEQYF; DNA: TGTGCCAGCAGTTACGAGCGGGGGGCCTACGAGCAGTACTTC
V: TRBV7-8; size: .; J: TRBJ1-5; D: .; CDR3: CASSLGQNSNQPQHF; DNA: TGTGCCAGCAGCTTAGGTCAGAATAGCAATCAGCCCCAGCATTTT
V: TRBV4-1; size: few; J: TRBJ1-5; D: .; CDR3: CASRPVAGVNQPQHF; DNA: TGCGCCAGCAGACCCGTGGCCGGGGTCAATCAGCCCCAGCATTTT